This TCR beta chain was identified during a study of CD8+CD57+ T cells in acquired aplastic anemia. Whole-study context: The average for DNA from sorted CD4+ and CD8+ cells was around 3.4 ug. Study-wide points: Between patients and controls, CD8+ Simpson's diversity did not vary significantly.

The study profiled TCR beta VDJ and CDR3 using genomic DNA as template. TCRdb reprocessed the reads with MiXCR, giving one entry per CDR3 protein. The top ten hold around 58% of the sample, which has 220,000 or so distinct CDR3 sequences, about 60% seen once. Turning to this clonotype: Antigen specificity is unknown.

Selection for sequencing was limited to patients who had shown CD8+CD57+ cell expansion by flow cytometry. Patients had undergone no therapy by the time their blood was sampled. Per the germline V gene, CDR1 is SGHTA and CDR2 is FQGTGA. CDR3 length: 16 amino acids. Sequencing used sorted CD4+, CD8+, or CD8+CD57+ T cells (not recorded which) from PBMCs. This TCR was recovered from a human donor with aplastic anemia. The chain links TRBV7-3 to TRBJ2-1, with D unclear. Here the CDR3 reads CASGLATSRLYNEQFF. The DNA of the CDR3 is TGTGCTAGTGGTTTGGCCACAAGCCGGCTTTACAATGAGCAGTTCTTC.